This T cell receptor (beta chain) was documented in a study of cytomegalovirus exposure and HLA in healthy donors. PCR used 60 Vbeta primers and 13 Jbeta primers. This table comes from immunoSEQ multiplex PCR, and its TCRdb copy is limited to in-frame clones, with some not included. Here the sample table reports 60,000 to 65,000 clones. The germline CDR1 and CDR2 sequences are MGHRA and YSYEKL. This CDR3 region has 12 residues. The ends were cut back, 8 bases at V and 4 bases at J, with 11 bases in the middle. This TCR was sampled from a man aged 25 to 45 in good health and CMV-seropositive. The genes are TRBV4-1 and TRBJ1-2; D may be TRBD1 (6 bases). Material for sequencing was PBMCs. CDR3 nucleotide sequence: TGCGCCAGCTGGGCCAGGGGCTATGGCTACACCTTC. This codes for CASWARGYGYTF.